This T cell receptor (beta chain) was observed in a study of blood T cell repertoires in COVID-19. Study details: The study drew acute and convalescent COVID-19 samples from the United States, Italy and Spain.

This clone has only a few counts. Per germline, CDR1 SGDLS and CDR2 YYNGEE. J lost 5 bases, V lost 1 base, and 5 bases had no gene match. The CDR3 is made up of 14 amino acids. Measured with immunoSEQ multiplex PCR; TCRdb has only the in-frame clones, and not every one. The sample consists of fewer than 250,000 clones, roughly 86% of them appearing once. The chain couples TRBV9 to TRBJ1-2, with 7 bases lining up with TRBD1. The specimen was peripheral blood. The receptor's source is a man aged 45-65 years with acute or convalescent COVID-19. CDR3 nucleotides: TGTGCCAGCAGCGTAAGCAGGGGGTCTTATGGCTACACCTTC. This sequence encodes CASSVSRGSYGYTF.